This T cell receptor (beta chain) comes out of a study of tissue T cells after allogeneic stem cell transplantation. Described time point: mouse harvest day 7 after allogeneic transplant. Mouse grafts combined 10^7 T-cell-depleted bone marrow cells with 10^6 splenic CD5+ T cells. B6 (H2b) cells into BALB/c (H2d) mice; tissues taken at day 7 or 14. This clone has a handful of counts. Antigen unknown. Gene names are mouse gene names. Some clones are missing from TCRdb's copy, which holds only in-frame ones; the method was immunoSEQ multiplex PCR. The table lists 7,000 to 8,500 clones, around 50% of them singletons. Whole-study findings and limits: In patients and mice, blood and spleen missed much of tissue repertoire. Few T cell clones were shared across patients, but motif clusters showed tissue-specific shared signatures.

The material sequenced was lymph node tissue. The sequence came from a female BALB/c mouse given C57BL/6 T cells with graft-versus-host disease after an allogeneic hematopoietic cell transplant.

CDR3 DNA, as far as it was read: TGTGCCTGGAGACCGCCGGGGGGGGACACCGGGCAGCTCTAC. Residues: CAWRPPGGDTGQLY. The whole CDR3 protein reads CAWRPPGGDTGQLYF. The rearrangement uses TRBV31 and TRBJ2-2; TRBD2 aligns across 7 bases. The read ends 1 residue early relative to the CDR3; the germline J gene fills the gap. The CDR3 has 15 amino acids. Per the germline V gene, CDR1 is GKSSPN and CDR2 is SITVG. The V gene end was trimmed by 3 bases and the J gene end by 3 bases; junction bases not matched to a gene: 7.